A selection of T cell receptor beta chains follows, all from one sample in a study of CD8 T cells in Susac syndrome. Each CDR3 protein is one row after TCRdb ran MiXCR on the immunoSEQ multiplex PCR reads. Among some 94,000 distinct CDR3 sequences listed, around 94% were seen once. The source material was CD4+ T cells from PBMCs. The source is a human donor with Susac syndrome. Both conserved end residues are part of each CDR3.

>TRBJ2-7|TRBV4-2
CASSQAILGDYEQYF
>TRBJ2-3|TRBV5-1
CASSLAQDTQYF
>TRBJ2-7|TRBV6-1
CASSEALRHYEQYF
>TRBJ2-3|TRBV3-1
CASSQEESGQYF
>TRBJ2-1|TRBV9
CASSVATLGNNEQFF
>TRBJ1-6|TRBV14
CASSHGQGAVSPLHF
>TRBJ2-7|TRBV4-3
CASSQGLNGPGEQYF
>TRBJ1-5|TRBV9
CASGGWNQPQHF
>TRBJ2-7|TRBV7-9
CASSLSGTSSEQYF
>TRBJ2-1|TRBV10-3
CAINWGNEQFF
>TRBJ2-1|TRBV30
CAWSMYRYNEQFF
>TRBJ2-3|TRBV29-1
CSVAQGSDTQYF
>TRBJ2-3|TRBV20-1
CSVSRTTRDTQYF
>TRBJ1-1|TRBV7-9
CASSLAGTGEAFF
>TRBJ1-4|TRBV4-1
CASSQQEVDEKLFF
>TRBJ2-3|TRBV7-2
CASSLGGTSPTDTQYF
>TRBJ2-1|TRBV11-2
CASSLARTSFEQFF
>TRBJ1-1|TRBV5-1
CASSLTLDRGRTEAFF
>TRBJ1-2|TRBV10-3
CAISESNGGYGYTF
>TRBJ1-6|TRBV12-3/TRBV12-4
CASRPGTVLNSPLHF
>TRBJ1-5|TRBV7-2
CASSFKGGQGSNQPQHF
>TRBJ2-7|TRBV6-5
CASKYTDSYEQYF
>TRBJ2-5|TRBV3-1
CASNNNGGSETQYF
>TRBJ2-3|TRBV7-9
CASSLVGTTTDTQYF
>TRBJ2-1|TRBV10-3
CAISGSGNEQFF
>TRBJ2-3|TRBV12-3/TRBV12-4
CASSSSRGLGTDTQYF
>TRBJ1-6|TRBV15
CATQADANSPLHF
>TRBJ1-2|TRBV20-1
CSATGGDYGYTF
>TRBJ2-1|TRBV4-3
CASSQDRASGIYNEQFF
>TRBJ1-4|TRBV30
CAWGRDQRNEKLFF
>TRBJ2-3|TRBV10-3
CATGTGGADTQYF
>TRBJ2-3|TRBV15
CATSRVGTTDTQYF
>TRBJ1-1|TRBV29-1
CSAQTGSTEAFF
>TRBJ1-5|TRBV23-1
CASEGVQPQHF
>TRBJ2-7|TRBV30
CAWSADRGYEQYF
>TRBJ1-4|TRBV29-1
CSVATGGVTNEKLFF
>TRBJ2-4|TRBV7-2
CASGLDGTAKNIQYF
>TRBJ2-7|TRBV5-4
CASSFGDRGYEQYF
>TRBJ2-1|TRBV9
CASSVGGQGRGEQFF
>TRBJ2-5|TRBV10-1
CASSDGGSQETQYF
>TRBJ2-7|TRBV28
CASSLVEGGDEQYF
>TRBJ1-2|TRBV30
CAWSSRGYDGYTF
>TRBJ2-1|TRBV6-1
CASSEATGSNEQFF
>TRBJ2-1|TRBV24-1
CATSVGSGNYNEQFF
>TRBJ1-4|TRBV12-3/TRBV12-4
CASSWTVNNEKLFF
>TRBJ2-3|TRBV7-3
CASSLNGGVIDTQYF
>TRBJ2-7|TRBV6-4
CASSRQGPTYEQYF
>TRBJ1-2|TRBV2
CASSEYEFVGEGYTF
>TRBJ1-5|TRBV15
CATSRDQGSQPQHF
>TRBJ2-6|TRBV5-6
CASSLLVWAVPSSGANVLTF